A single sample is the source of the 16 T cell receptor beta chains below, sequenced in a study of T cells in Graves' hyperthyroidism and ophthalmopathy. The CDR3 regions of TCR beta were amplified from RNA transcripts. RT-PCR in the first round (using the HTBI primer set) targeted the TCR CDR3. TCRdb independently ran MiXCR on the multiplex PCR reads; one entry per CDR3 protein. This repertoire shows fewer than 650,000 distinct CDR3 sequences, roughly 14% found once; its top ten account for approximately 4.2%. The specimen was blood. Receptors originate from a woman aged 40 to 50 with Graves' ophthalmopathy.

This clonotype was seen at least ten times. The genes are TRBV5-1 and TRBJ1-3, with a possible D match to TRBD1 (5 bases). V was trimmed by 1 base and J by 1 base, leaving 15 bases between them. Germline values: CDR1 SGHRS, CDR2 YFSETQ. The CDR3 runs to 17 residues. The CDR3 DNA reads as TGCGCCAGCAGCTTGAGTCCCAGGGTTGATTCTGGAAACACCATATATTTT. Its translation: CASSLSPRVDSGNTIYF.

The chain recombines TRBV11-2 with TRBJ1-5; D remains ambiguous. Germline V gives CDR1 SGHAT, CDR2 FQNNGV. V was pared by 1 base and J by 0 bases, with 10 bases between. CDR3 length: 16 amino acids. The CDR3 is CASSLVGFYSNQPQHF. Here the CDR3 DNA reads TGTGCCAGCAGCTTAGTTGGGTTCTATAGCAATCAGCCCCAGCATTTT.

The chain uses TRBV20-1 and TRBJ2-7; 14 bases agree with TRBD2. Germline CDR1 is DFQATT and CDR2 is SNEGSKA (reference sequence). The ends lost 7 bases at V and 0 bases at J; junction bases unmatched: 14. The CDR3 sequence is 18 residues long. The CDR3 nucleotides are TGCAGTGTTCTCCCCGGGACTAGCGGGAGTCACAGCTCCTACGAGCAGTACTTC. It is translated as CSVLPGTSGSHSSYEQYF.

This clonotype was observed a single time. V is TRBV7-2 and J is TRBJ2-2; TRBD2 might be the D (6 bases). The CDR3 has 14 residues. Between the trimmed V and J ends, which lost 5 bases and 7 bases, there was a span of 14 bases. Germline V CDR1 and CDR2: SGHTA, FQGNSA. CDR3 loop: CASSIRRAGGELFF. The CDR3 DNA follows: TGTGCCAGCAGCATTAGGAGGGCTGGCGGGGAGCTGTTTTTT.

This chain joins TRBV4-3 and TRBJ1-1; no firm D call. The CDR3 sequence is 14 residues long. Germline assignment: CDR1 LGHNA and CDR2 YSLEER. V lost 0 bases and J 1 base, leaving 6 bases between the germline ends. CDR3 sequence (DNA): TGCGCCAGCAGCCAAGATATAACGAACACTGAAGCTTTCTTT. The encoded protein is CASSQDITNTEAFF.

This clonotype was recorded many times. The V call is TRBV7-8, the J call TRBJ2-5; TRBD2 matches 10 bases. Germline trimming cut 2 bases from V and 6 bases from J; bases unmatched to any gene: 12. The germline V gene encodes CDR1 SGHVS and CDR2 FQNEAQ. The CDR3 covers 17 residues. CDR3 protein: CASSLTWSSGRLKTQYF. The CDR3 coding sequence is TGTGCCAGCAGCTTAACGTGGTCTAGCGGGAGATTGAAGACCCAGTACTTC. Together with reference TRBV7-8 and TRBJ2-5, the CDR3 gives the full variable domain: GAGVSQSPRYKVAKRGQDVALRCDPISGHVSLFWYQQALGQGPEFLTYFQNEAQLDKSGLPSDRFFAERPEGSVSTLKIQRTQQEDSAVYLCASSLTWSSGRLKTQYFGPGTRLLVL.

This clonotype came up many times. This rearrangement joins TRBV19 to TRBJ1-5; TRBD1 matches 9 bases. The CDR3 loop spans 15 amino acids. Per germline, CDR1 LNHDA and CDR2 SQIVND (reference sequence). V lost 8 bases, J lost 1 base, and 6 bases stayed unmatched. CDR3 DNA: TGTGCCAGTCACCCCGGACAGGGGAGCAATCAGCCCCAGCATTTT. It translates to CASHPGQGSNQPQHF.

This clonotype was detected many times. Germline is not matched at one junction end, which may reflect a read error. The CDR3 loop is CASSHGVIEAQYF. CDR3 coding DNA: TGTGCCAGCAGCCACGGGGTCATAGAGGCCCAGTACTTC. The chain carries TRBV12-3 or TRBV12-4 and TRBJ2-5, with D tentatively TRBD2 (5 bases). The CDR3 length is 13 residues.

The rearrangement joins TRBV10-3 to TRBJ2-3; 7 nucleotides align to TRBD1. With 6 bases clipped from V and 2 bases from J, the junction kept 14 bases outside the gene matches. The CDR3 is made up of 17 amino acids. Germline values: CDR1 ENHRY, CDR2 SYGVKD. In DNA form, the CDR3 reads TGTGCCATCAGCACCCCCAGGGCAGGGGGAATCACAGATACGCAGTATTTT. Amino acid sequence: CAISTPRAGGITDTQYF.

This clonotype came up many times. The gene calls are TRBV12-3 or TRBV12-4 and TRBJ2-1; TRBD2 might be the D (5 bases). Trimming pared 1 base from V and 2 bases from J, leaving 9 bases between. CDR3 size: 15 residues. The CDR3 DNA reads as TGTGCCAGCAGTTTAGGGAGGATGACCTACAATGAGCAGTTCTTC. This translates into CASSLGRMTYNEQFF.

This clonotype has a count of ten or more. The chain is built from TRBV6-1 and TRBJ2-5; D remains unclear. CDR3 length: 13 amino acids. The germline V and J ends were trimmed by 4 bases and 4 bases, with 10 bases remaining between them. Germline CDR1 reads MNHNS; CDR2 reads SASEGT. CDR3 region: CASSGLRIETQYF. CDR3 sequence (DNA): TGTGCCAGCAGTGGTCTCAGGATAGAGACCCAGTACTTC.

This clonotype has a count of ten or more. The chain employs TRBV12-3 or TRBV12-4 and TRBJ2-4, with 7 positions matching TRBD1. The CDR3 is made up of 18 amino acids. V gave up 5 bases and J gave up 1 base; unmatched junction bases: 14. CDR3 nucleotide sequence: TGTGCCAGCAGTCGACAGGGTTTTTCGGTTAGGGCCAAAAACATTCAGTACTTC. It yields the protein CASSRQGFSVRAKNIQYF.

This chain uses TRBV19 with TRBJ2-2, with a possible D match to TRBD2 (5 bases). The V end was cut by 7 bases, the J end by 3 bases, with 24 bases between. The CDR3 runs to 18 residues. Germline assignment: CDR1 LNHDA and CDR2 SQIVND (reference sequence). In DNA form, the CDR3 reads TGTGCCAGTACCAACGATGGCCCTTCAAAGAGGGACACCGGGGAGCTGTTTTTT. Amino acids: CASTNDGPSKRDTGELFF.

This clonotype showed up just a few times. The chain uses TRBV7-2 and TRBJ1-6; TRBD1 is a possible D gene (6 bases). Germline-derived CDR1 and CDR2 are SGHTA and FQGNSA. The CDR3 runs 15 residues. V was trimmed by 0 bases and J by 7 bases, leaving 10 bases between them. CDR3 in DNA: TGTGCCAGCAGCTTAGCCAGGGGAGGGAATTCACCCCTCCACTTT. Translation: CASSLARGGNSPLHF.

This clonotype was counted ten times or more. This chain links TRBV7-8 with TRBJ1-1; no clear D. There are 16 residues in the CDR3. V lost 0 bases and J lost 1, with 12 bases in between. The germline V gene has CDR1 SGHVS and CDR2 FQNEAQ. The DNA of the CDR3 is TGTGCCAGCAGCTTAGCGTCTCCGGGAGGGAACACTGAAGCTTTCTTT. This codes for CASSLASPGGNTEAFF.

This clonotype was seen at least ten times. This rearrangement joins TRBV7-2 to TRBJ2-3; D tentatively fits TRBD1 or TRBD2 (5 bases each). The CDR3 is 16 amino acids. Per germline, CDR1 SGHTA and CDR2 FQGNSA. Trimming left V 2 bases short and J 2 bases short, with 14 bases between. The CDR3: CASSLSGHLNTDTQYF. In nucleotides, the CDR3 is TGTGCCAGCAGCTTATCGGGGCATTTAAACACAGATACGCAGTATTTT. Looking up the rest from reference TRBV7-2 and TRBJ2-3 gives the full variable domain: GAGVSQSPSNKVTEKGKDVELRCDPISGHTALYWYRQSLGQGLEFLIYFQGNSAPDKSGLPSDRFSAERTGGSVSTLTIQRTQQEDSAVYLCASSLSGHLNTDTQYFGPGTRLTVL.